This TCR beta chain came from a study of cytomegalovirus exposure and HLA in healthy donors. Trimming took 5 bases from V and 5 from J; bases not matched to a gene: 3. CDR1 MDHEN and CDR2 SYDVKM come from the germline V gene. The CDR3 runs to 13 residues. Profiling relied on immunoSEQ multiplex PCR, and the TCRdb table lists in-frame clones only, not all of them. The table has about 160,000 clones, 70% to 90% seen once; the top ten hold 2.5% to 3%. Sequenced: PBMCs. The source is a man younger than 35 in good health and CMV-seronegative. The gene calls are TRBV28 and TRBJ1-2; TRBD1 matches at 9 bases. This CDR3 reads CASSPGTGYGYTF. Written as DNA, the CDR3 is TGTGCCAGCAGTCCCGGGACAGGGTATGGCTACACCTTC.